The 2 T cell receptor beta chains in this list originate from one sample, sequenced in a study of blood T cell repertoires in COVID-19. Produced via immunoSEQ multiplex PCR; TCRdb's table is partial and in-frame only. This sample carries roughly 320,000 clones, 85% to 90% of them seen once, and the ten largest clones take roughly 4.5%. Sample: PBMCs or T cells enriched from blood (not recorded which). These receptors came from a young man who had recovered from COVID-19.

The J gene is TRBJ1-2, the V gene TRBV7-8; 7 nucleotides line up with TRBD1. The CDR3 runs to 15 residues. Trimming at V came to 2 bases and at J to 4 bases, leaving 7 bases not matched to a gene. The germline CDR1 and CDR2 sequences are SGHVS and FQNEAQ. In DNA form, the CDR3 reads TGTGCCAGCAGCTTAAGGGGGCCAGAGTTCTATGGCTACACCTTC. This translates into CASSLRGPEFYGYTF.

The chain combines TRBV4-1 with TRBJ2-3, with TRBD2 matching 12 bases. Germline loops: CDR1 MGHRA, CDR2 YSYEKL. The CDR3 sequence is 17 residues long. The J segment lost 5 bases and the V segment lost 4 bases, leaving 10 bases of the junction unmatched. The CDR3: CASSLRPGLAGVDTQYF. CDR3 nucleotide sequence: TGCGCCAGCAGCCTGCGACCGGGACTAGCGGGTGTAGATACGCAGTATTTT.